Given below is one T cell receptor (beta chain) in context. The antigen is not known. The data derive from a study of T cell clonotyping in hematopoietic cell transplantation. Whole-study findings and limits: Pathologically expanded recipient clonotypes increased progressively from day 30 to day 180 as diversity fell.

Germline V gene sequence: CDR1 MNHNS, CDR2 SASEGT. The CDR3 has 13 amino acids. Losses at the gene ends were 3 bases for V and 7 bases for J; bases not matched to a gene: 5. Clones were read by immunoSEQ multiplex PCR, and TCRdb kept only the in-frame ones, dropping some. The data show roughly 27,000 clones, around 95% seen once. The rearrangement joins TRBV6-1 to TRBJ1-2, with 7 bases identical to TRBD1. The source is a man aged 50-60 years in good health. Some clones in this sample may be carry-over from other donors' samples. Input material: peripheral blood mononuclear cells. Here the CDR3 reads CASSDRGTSGYTF. DNA of the CDR3: TGTGCCAGCAGTGACAGGGGGACCAGTGGCTACACCTTC.